The T cell receptor (beta chain) described here comes from a study of T cell responses to AZD1222 COVID-19 vaccine. Findings of the study overall: Donors were largely white British and mainly female; clonal diversity was possibly underestimated. Regions 160-218 and 743-854 held dominance among vaccine-associated CD4 TCRs, which spanned spike. Only five to seven AZD1222 recipients were seropositive at baseline.

TCRdb's copy holds only in-frame clones and misses some; the assay was immunoSEQ multiplex PCR. Among approximately 150,000 clones listed, 70% to 90% were seen once. Concerning this clone itself: Its antigen is not known.

The CDR3 runs 13 residues. Trimming removed 1 base from V and 4 bases from J, with 7 bases in between. CDR1 SGHVS and CDR2 FNYEAQ come from the germline V gene. Pooled samples include second doses given at about 4 or 12 weeks. This TCR came from an adult who received the AZD1222 COVID-19 vaccine. The rearrangement joins TRBV7-6 to TRBJ1-2; D call uncertain. Sequenced material: peripheral blood, taken 28 days after the second AZD1222 dose. The chain's CDR3 is CASSLGPLYGYTF. As DNA, the CDR3 is TGTGCCAGCAGCTTAGGGCCTCTCTATGGCTACACCTTC.